The 30 T cell receptor beta chains listed next were all sequenced from one sample in a study of blood T cells in healthy people across ages. Together with a sample-barcoded 5' primer, a J-beta primer mix was included in a second PCR lasting about 6 to 11 cycles. TCRdb called the 5' RACE reads again in MiXCR, with one record for every CDR3 protein. Of approximately 1,100,000 distinct CDR3 sequences detected, around 43% appear once; the ten largest clones hold about 19%. The sample comprised blood. Source of these receptors: a woman between 55 and 75 years old in good health.

This clonotype was picked up one time. The chain links TRBV29-1 to TRBJ2-2; 8 nucleotides match TRBD2. The CDR3 sequence is 14 residues long. Germline CDR1 reads SQVTM; CDR2 reads ANQGSEA. The J segment lost 4 bases and the V segment lost 6 bases, leaving 7 bases of the junction unmatched. The CDR3 region is CSVNAGGLTGELFF. CDR3 in DNA: TGCAGCGTGAATGCGGGAGGCCTCACCGGGGAGCTGTTTTTT.

About this clonotype itself: One end of the junction varies from germline; a read error may be responsible. V is TRBV10-3 and J is TRBJ2-5; TRBD2 matches at 9 bases. The J call may be in error: the DNA end matches TRBJ2-7 better. CDR3 length equals 15 residues. CDR1 ENHRY and CDR2 SYGVKD come from the germline V gene. The CDR3 here is CTISESGTSRYEQYF. CDR3 sequence (DNA): TGTACCATCAGTGAGTCAGGGACTAGCCGCTACGAGCAGTACTTC.

This clonotype was seen many times. V usage is TRBV7-9 and J usage is TRBJ2-5, with D perhaps being TRBD1 or TRBD2 (6 bases each). Trimming stripped 5 bases from V and 5 bases from J, with 15 bases between. CDR3 length equals 14 residues. CDR1 is SEHNR and CDR2 is FQNEAQ in the germline V gene (reference sequence). The CDR3 region is CASSAPGAGETQYF. Here the CDR3 DNA reads TGTGCCAGCAGCGCTCCAGGGGCGGGGGAGACCCAGTACTTC.

This clonotype appeared a few times. In DNA, the CDR3 is TGTGCCATCAGTGGACAGGGGACGGGTAAAAGCGCAGATACGCAGTATTTT. This encodes CAISGQGTGKSADTQYF. This chain links TRBV10-3 with TRBJ2-3; 8 nucleotides line up with TRBD1. This CDR3 has 17 amino acids. The germline gives CDR1 ENHRY, CDR2 SYGVKD. Trimming took 4 bases from V and 4 from J; bases not matched to a gene: 13.

J is TRBJ2-6 and V is TRBV28; D is ambiguous. Trimming stripped 7 bases from V and 0 bases from J, with 10 bases between. Germline V gives CDR1 MDHEN, CDR2 SYDVKM. The CDR3 has 15 residues. The CDR3 protein is CASKVAPSGANVLTF. The CDR3 DNA reads TGTGCCAGCAAGGTTGCCCCCTCTGGGGCCAACGTCCTGACTTTC.

This chain connects TRBV28 to TRBJ2-1, with 11 bases identical to TRBD2. The CDR3 has 16 residues. J lost 8 bases, V lost 4 bases, and 10 bases had no gene match. Per the germline V gene, CDR1 is MDHEN and CDR2 is SYDVKM. The CDR3 spells CASSYQLAGGRYEQFF. CDR3 bases: TGTGCCAGCAGTTACCAATTAGCGGGAGGGAGGTATGAGCAGTTCTTC.

V usage is TRBV10-2 and J usage is TRBJ2-1; D possibly corresponds to TRBD2 (7 bases). V dropped 6 bases and J dropped 7 bases, with 19 bases sitting between them. The CDR3 has 15 residues. Germline V gene sequence: CDR1 WSHSY, CDR2 SAAADI. The CDR3 loop reads CASRGAGPGANEQFF. CDR3 in DNA: TGCGCCAGCAGGGGAGCGGGACCGGGGGCAAATGAGCAGTTCTTC.

J is TRBJ2-1 and V is TRBV7-2; D is unclear. The CDR3 extends over 13 amino acids. Germline CDR1 and CDR2: SGHTA and FQGNSA. CDR3 sequence (DNA): TGTGTCATCAGCTTACCCCCTAGGGATGAGCAGTTCTTC. Amino acid sequence: CVISLPPRDEQFF.

The chain is built from TRBV9 and TRBJ1-4; D is possibly TRBD1 (5 bases). Trimming left V 0 bases short and J 8 bases short, with 14 bases between. This CDR3 has 15 residues. Germline assignment: CDR1 SGDLS and CDR2 YYNGEE. The CDR3 here is CASSVATGDGEKLFF. The CDR3, as DNA: TGTGCCAGCAGCGTAGCTACGGGGGACGGAGAAAAACTGTTTTTT. Looking up the rest from reference TRBV9 and TRBJ1-4 gives the full variable domain: DSGVTQTPKHLITATGQRVTLRCSPRSGDLSVYWYQQSLDQGLQFLIQYYNGEERAKGNILERFSAQQFPDLHSELNLSSLELGDSALYFCASSVATGDGEKLFFGSGTQLSVL.

This clonotype was observed at least ten times. The chain is built from TRBV7-2 and TRBJ2-5, with a possible D match to TRBD1 (6 bases). Germline V gene data show CDR1 as SGHTA and CDR2 as FQGNSA. The length of the CDR3 is 15 residues. V was cut by 0 bases and J by 1 base, with 9 bases left in between. CDR3 sequence reads: CASSLAGQFQETQYF. CDR3 coding DNA: TGTGCCAGCAGCTTAGCGGGACAATTCCAAGAGACCCAGTACTTC. The variable domain in full, with the rest retrieved from reference TRBV7-2 and TRBJ2-5, is GAGVSQSPSNKVTEKGKDVELRCDPISGHTALYWYRQSLGQGLEFLIYFQGNSAPDKSGLPSDRFSAERTGGSVSTLTIQRTQQEDSAVYLCASSLAGQFQETQYFGPGTRLLVL.

This clonotype was counted between two and nine times. The V gene is TRBV2, the J gene TRBJ2-5; 7 positions match TRBD2. CDR3 size: 15 residues. Germline CDR1 reads SNHLY; CDR2 reads FYNNEI. Trimming took 3 bases from V and 1 from J; bases not matched to a gene: 5. The CDR3 is CASSDERDRQETQYF. The CDR3 DNA is TGTGCCAGCAGTGATGAGCGGGACCGCCAAGAGACCCAGTACTTC.

Concerning this clonotype itself: A clone one base away is much larger, so this may be a read error. This chain's CDR3 is CAISEPWRTYEQFF. The CDR3 coding sequence is TGTGCCATCAGTGAGCCGTGGCGTACCTACGAGCAGTTCTTC. The chain is built from TRBV10-3 and TRBJ2-1; unclear D gene. Germline V CDR1 and CDR2: ENHRY, SYGVKD. The CDR3 is 14 amino acids. The V and J ends lost 2 bases and 10 bases respectively, with 15 bases between them.

The count of this clonotype is one. This sequence may be a read error, since a much larger clone differs from it by one base. V usage is TRBV28 and J usage is TRBJ2-7, with D possibly being TRBD1 (5 bases). The CDR3 sequence is 14 residues long. Germline V lookup: CDR1 MDHEN, CDR2 SYDVKM. CDR3 amino acids: CANSFGAISYEQYF. The CDR3 nucleotides read TGTGCCAACAGTTTTGGGGCCATTTCCTACGAGCAGTACTTC.

This clonotype showed up just a few times. The V and J genes are TRBV2 and TRBJ2-7; 7 bases map to TRBD2. The CDR3 covers 13 residues. After removal of 7 bases from V and 0 bases from J, the junction contained 3 bases not matched to a gene. The germline V gene encodes CDR1 SNHLY and CDR2 FYNNEI. In nucleotides, the CDR3 is TGTGCCAGCAACGGCGGGAGCTCCTACGAGCAGTACTTC. This translates into CASNGGSSYEQYF.

The genes are TRBV9 and TRBJ2-1; 10 nucleotides align to TRBD2. Germline V gene sequence: CDR1 SGDLS, CDR2 YYNGEE. The CDR3 loop spans 17 amino acids. V dropped 0 bases and J dropped 3; count of bases not matched to a gene: 6. CDR3 in DNA: TGTGCCAGCAGCGTAGGGCTAGCGGGAGTCCTCTACAATGAGCAGTTCTTC. It codes for CASSVGLAGVLYNEQFF.

The V call is TRBV2, the J call TRBJ2-7; D uncertain. The CDR3 sequence is 11 residues long. Trimming shortened V by 7 bases and J by 2 bases, and 6 bases separated the two germline ends. Germline CDR1 is SNHLY and CDR2 is FYNNEI. The CDR3, as DNA: TGTGCCAGCACGGGCCCCTACGAGCAGTACTTC. Protein: CASTGPYEQYF.

A note on this clonotype: A read error may explain this, as a much larger clone is one base away. The V call is TRBV12-3 or TRBV12-4, the J call TRBJ2-5; 9 positions match TRBD2. The DNA end is more similar to TRBJ2-7, so the J call may be wrong. The CDR3 spans 14 residues. Here the CDR3 DNA reads TGTGCCAGCAGTTTACAAGCGGGAGGCTACGAGCAGTACTTC. It translates to CASSLQAGGYEQYF.

As concerns this clonotype: An end of the junction does not agree with germline; a read error may underlie this. V usage is TRBV7-9 and J usage is TRBJ2-7; 9 bases map to TRBD1. The CDR3 totals 16 residues. The germline V gene encodes CDR1 SEHNR and CDR2 FQNEAQ (reference sequence). The CDR3 protein is CTSSSVGTGYSYEQYF. CDR3 bases: TGTACCAGCAGCTCGGTAGGGACAGGGTACTCCTACGAGCAGTACTTC.

J is TRBJ2-7 and V is TRBV9; 10 nucleotides align to TRBD2. The CDR3 is made up of 15 amino acids. With V trimmed by 4 bases and J by 7 bases, 11 bases remained unmatched. Germline V gene sequence: CDR1 SGDLS, CDR2 YYNGEE. The CDR3 bases are TGTGCCAGCAGCCCGCGGACTAGCGGTTACGGGGAGCAGTACTTC. This encodes CASSPRTSGYGEQYF.

This clonotype showed up just a few times. The J gene is TRBJ1-6, the V gene TRBV20-1, with TRBD1 matching over 9 bases. The CDR3 consists of 15 residues. With V trimmed by 2 bases and J by 6 bases, 5 bases remained unmatched. Germline V lookup: CDR1 DFQATT, CDR2 SNEGSKA (reference sequence). The CDR3 DNA follows: TGCAGTGCTAGATCCTGGACAGGGGCTAATTCACCCCTCCACTTT. Translating gives CSARSWTGANSPLHF.

This clonotype was found a few times. The V and J genes are TRBV12-3 or TRBV12-4 and TRBJ1-5; D might be TRBD1 (6 bases). This CDR3 has 14 amino acids. The V and J ends lost 3 bases and 4 bases respectively, with 10 bases between them. The CDR3 DNA is TGTGCCAGCAGTTTTAAGGGGGGGAATCAGCCCCAGCATTTT. Translated, it gives CASSFKGGNQPQHF.

This clonotype was counted between two and nine times. The chain combines TRBV28 with TRBJ2-4; 7 nucleotides match TRBD1. CDR3 length: 14 amino acids. The V and J ends lost 5 bases and 3 bases, in that order; junction bases with no gene match: 4. In germline, CDR1 is MDHEN, CDR2 SYDVKM. The CDR3 region has the DNA TGTGCCAGCAGTGGGACAGACTACAAAAACATTCAGTACTTC. It yields the protein CASSGTDYKNIQYF.

The chain combines TRBV7-2 with TRBJ1-6, with D perhaps TRBD1 (5 bases). The CDR3 contains 18 residues. V gave up 2 bases and J gave up 0 bases, with 14 bases separating them. The germline gives CDR1 SGHTA, CDR2 FQGNSA. CDR3 nucleotide sequence: TGTGCCAGCAGCTTAAAAGGGGTCGTTAGCTCCTATAATTCACCCCTCCACTTT. Protein sequence: CASSLKGVVSSYNSPLHF.

V gene TRBV6-6 combines with J gene TRBJ2-1; TRBD2 aligns across 8 bases. Germline loops: CDR1 MNHNY, CDR2 SVGAGI (reference sequence). V gave up 4 bases and J gave up 7 bases; unmatched junction bases: 12. There are 16 residues in the CDR3. For the CDR3, the DNA is TGTGCCAGCAGTTTCCAAACTGGGACTAGATCAAATGAGCAGTTCTTC. Its protein product is CASSFQTGTRSNEQFF.

The V call is TRBV20-1, the J call TRBJ2-7; 7 nucleotides align to TRBD1. Germline trimming cut 4 bases from V and 0 bases from J; bases unmatched to any gene: 6. This CDR3 has 14 amino acids. Germline lookup yields CDR1 DFQATT and CDR2 SNEGSKA (reference sequence). The CDR3 DNA sequence: TGCAGTGCTAAACTACAGGGGCCCTCCTACGAGCAGTACTTC. Protein: CSAKLQGPSYEQYF.

The chain uses TRBV18 and TRBJ2-3; no definite D call. CDR3 length: 15 residues. V lost 6 bases to trimming and J lost 4 bases, with 17 bases between them. CDR1 is KGHSH and CDR2 is LQKENI in the germline V gene. Written as DNA, the CDR3 is TGTGCCAGCTCTCATACTGGCGTTAGTGCAGATACGCAGTATTTT. Its protein is CASSHTGVSADTQYF.

The V call is TRBV11-2, the J call TRBJ1-5, with D perhaps matching TRBD1 (5 bases). This CDR3 has 13 residues. V gave up 4 bases and J gave up 4 bases, with 8 bases separating them. Germline lookup yields CDR1 SGHAT and CDR2 FQNNGV. CDR3: CASSSTENQPQHF. The CDR3 DNA is TGTGCCAGCAGCTCGACAGAGAATCAGCCCCAGCATTTT.

This clonotype has just a few counts. CDR3 nucleotides: TGTGCCATCAGTGAGTCGGGTGAGCAGTTCTTC. Amino acids: CAISESGEQFF. The chain combines TRBV10-3 with TRBJ2-1; no definite D call. The V gene lost 0 bases and the J gene lost 9 bases, with 3 bases spanning the gap. Germline V gene data show CDR1 as ENHRY and CDR2 as SYGVKD. The CDR3 is 11 amino acids.

CDR3 sequence (DNA): TGTGCCAGCAGTGCAGAACGGGACAATGAGCAGTTCTTC. This gives the protein CASSAERDNEQFF. The chain employs TRBV2 and TRBJ2-1; D remains unclear. The CDR3 has 13 amino acids. The V end lost 4 bases, the J end lost 5 bases, and 9 bases lay between the germline ends. Germline CDR1 reads SNHLY; CDR2 reads FYNNEI.

This clonotype was counted only a few times. The genes are TRBV12-3 or TRBV12-4 and TRBJ2-7; D may be TRBD1 or TRBD2 (5 bases each). Trimming took off 6 bases at V and 7 bases at J, with 19 bases between the two ends. The CDR3 has 14 amino acids. The CDR3 loop reads CASSLLGDPREQYF. CDR3 in DNA: TGTGCCAGCAGCCTCTTAGGGGACCCCCGGGAGCAGTACTTC.